This is a list of T cell receptor beta chains from one sample in a study of blood T cell repertoires in COVID-19. Sequenced by immunoSEQ multiplex PCR; TCRdb stores in-frame clones only, minus some. The sample shows more than 85,000 clones, around 84% of them seen only once. The sequenced sample consisted of peripheral blood. Receptor source: a woman at least 80 years old with active or convalescent COVID-19. CDR3s include the opening cysteine and the closing phenylalanine or tryptophan. A D gene is named only where the DNA matches it firmly. Rows may omit the clone size; those that give it use once, few, many or a size class.

>TRBV7-7|TRBJ2-3|TRBD2|NA
CASSSSRGAMDTQYF
TGTGCTAGCAGCTCGTCGCGGGGGGCGATGGATACGCAGTATTTT
>TRBV11-2|TRBJ1-4|TRBD1|NA
CASRMAGGGSEKLFF
TGTGCCAGCAGAATGGCAGGGGGCGGGAGTGAAAAACTGTTTTTT
>TRBV5-1|TRBJ2-3|NA|NA
CASSLVADTQYF
TGCGCCAGCAGCTTGGTAGCAGATACGCAGTATTTT
>TRBV18|TRBJ1-1|TRBD1|NA
CASSPSGTGSEAFF
TGTGCCAGCTCACCATCCGGGACAGGTTCTGAAGCTTTCTTT
>TRBV7-9|TRBJ2-2|TRBD2|NA
CASSPRGLAFTGELFF
TGTGCCAGCAGCCCCCGGGGACTAGCGTTCACCGGGGAGCTGTTTTTT
>TRBV28|TRBJ2-7|TRBD1|few
CASSSGTGGRNEQYF
TGTGCCAGCAGCTCCGGGACAGGGGGAAGGAACGAGCAGTACTTC
>TRBV20-1|TRBJ1-4|NA|NA
CSASSRPNNEKLFF
TGCAGTGCTAGTAGCCGCCCCAATAATGAAAAACTGTTTTTT
>TRBV3-1/TRBV3-2|TRBJ2-7|TRBD2|once
CASSQEEAGGQYF
TGTGCCAGCAGCCAAGAAGAAGCGGGAGGACAGTACTTC
>TRBV28|TRBJ2-2|NA|NA
CASSFWRGGTGELFF
TGTGCCAGCAGTTTTTGGAGGGGTGGAACCGGGGAGCTGTTTTTT
>TRBV7-9|TRBJ2-1|NA|NA
CASSLVMRGEQFF
TGTGCCAGCAGCTTAGTAATGCGGGGTGAGCAGTTCTTC
>TRBV21-1|TRBJ2-7|NA|few
CASSNNQPPGQGAYEQYF
TGTGCCAGCAGCAACAACCAGCCTCCCGGACAGGGGGCCTACGAGCAGTACTTC
>TRBV2|TRBJ1-2|TRBD1|NA
CASRAGTGGQREGYTF
TGTGCCAGCAGAGCGGGGACAGGGGGCCAGAGGGAGGGCTACACCTTC
>TRBV12-3/TRBV12-4|TRBJ2-7|TRBD1|NA
CASSRQGLEQYF
TGTGCCAGCAGTCGACAGGGGTTAGAGCAGTACTTC
>TRBV7-2|TRBJ1-5|NA|NA
CASSLGGVNSNQPQHF
TGTGCCAGCAGCTTAGGCGGGGTAAATAGCAATCAGCCCCAGCATTTT
>TRBV7-9|TRBJ2-7|NA|few
CASSSHYEQYF
TGTGCCAGCAGCTCCCACTACGAGCAGTACTTC
>TRBV2|TRBJ1-1|NA|once
CASSLGPLNTEAFF
TGTGCCAGCAGTTTGGGGCCGCTGAACACTGAAGCTTTCTTT
>TRBV3-1/TRBV3-2|TRBJ2-2|TRBD2|once
CASSPLAGVGTGELFF
TGTGCCAGCAGCCCTTTGGCGGGAGTTGGGACCGGGGAGCTGTTTTTT
>TRBV18|TRBJ1-1|TRBD1|NA
CASSLQGWNTEAFF
TGTGCCAGCTCACTACAGGGGTGGAACACTGAAGCTTTCTTT
>TRBV19|TRBJ1-5|NA|once
CASSMPGDNQPQHF
TGTGCCAGTAGTATGCCGGGGGACAATCAGCCCCAGCATTTT
>TRBV19|TRBJ2-3|NA|NA
CASSEGGVATDTQYF
TGTGCCAGTAGTGAAGGAGGGGTGGCCACAGATACGCAGTATTTT
>TRBV28|TRBJ1-5|TRBD1|few
CASSLFVLGTGGNSNQPQHF
TGTGCCAGCAGTTTATTCGTCCTGGGAACAGGGGGGAATAGCAATCAGCCCCAGCATTTT
>TRBV28|TRBJ2-3|TRBD2|once
CATENTSGSTDTQYF
TGTGCCACAGAGAACACTAGCGGGAGCACAGATACGCAGTATTTT
>TRBV15|TRBJ2-3|TRBD2|NA
CATSRHPRLAATDTQYF
TGTGCCACCAGCAGACATCCGCGACTAGCGGCCACAGATACGCAGTATTTT
>TRBV5-1|TRBJ1-1|NA|NA
CASSLSGVGTEAFF
TGCGCCAGCAGCTTATCGGGGGTAGGCACTGAAGCTTTCTTT
>TRBV19|TRBJ1-5|NA|NA
CASKRAGLSNQPQHF
TGTGCCAGTAAAAGGGCAGGGTTAAGCAATCAGCCCCAGCATTTT
>TRBV19|TRBJ2-1|NA|NA
CASSRDKGEPFF
TGTGCCAGTAGTCGGGACAAAGGGGAACCGTTCTTC
>TRBV28|TRBJ1-5|TRBD1|NA
CASSLSFGTGGNQPQHF
TGTGCCAGCAGTTTATCCTTTGGGACAGGGGGCAATCAGCCCCAGCATTTT
>TRBV6-6|TRBJ1-5|NA|NA
CASSYGQASNQPQHF
TGTGCCAGCAGTTACGGGCAGGCTAGCAATCAGCCCCAGCATTTT
>TRBV5-4|TRBJ2-3|TRBD2|NA
CASSPFSSGSRSDTQYF
TGTGCCAGCAGCCCTTTTTCGAGCGGGAGTCGCTCAGATACGCAGTATTTT
>TRBV5-1|TRBJ2-3|TRBD1|NA
CASSSEDRGIDTQYF
TGCGCCAGCAGCTCCGAGGACAGGGGGATAGATACGCAGTATTTT
>TRBV20-1|TRBJ2-1|TRBD2|few
CSAGGVGEQFF
TGCAGTGCTGGGGGGGTTGGTGAGCAGTTCTTC
>TRBV7-9|TRBJ2-3|NA|NA
CASSLVSRAGRTDTQYF
TGTGCCAGCAGCTTAGTAAGTCGGGCAGGGAGGACAGATACGCAGTATTTT
>TRBV11-2|TRBJ2-1|TRBD1|NA
CASSLALGQGAYEQFF
TGTGCCAGCAGCTTAGCCCTCGGACAGGGGGCATATGAGCAGTTCTTC
>TRBV4-2|TRBJ2-3|TRBD2|few
CASSPGLADGSQYF
TGTGCCAGCAGCCCCGGACTAGCCGACGGATCGCAGTATTTT
>TRBV24-1|TRBJ2-7|NA|NA
CATGSPSYEQYF
TGTGCCACGGGGAGCCCCTCCTACGAGCAGTACTTC
>TRBV9|TRBJ2-6|TRBD2|NA
CASSAGTSVLHSGANVLTF
TGTGCCAGCAGCGCCGGGACTAGCGTCCTCCACTCTGGGGCCAACGTCCTGACTTTC